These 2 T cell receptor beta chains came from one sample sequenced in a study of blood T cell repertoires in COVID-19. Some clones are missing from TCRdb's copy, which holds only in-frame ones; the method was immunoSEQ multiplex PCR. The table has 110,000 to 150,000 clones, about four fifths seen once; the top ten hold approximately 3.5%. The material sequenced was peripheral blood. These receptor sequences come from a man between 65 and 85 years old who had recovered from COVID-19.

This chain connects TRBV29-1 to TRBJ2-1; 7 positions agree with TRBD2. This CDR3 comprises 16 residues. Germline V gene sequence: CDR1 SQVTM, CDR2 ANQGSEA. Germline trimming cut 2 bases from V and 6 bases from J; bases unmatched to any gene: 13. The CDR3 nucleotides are TGCAGCGTTGAACGCCCCATTGCGGGAGCCCTCAATGAGCAGTTCTTC. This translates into CSVERPIAGALNEQFF.

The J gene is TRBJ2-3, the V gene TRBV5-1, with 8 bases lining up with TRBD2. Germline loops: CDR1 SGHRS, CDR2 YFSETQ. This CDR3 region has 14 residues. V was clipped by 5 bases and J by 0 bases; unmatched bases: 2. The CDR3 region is CASSERGSTDTQYF. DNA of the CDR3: TGCGCCAGCAGTGAGCGGGGGAGCACAGATACGCAGTATTTT.